What follows are 2 T cell receptor beta chains derived from one specimen sequenced in a study of graft-versus-host responses after intestinal transplantation. Libraries were prepared by immunoSEQ multiplex PCR; TCRdb keeps only in-frame clonotypes and omits some of them. The sample includes some 13,000 clones, about 83% of them seen just once. The input for sequencing was PBMCs, taken after intestinal transplantation. Receptors originate from a human patient who received an intestinal transplant, so some T cells may come from the graft donor.

The gene calls are TRBV5-4 and TRBJ1-3; D may be TRBD1 (6 bases). The CDR3 loop spans 14 amino acids. Germline CDR1 reads SGHNT; CDR2 reads YYREEE (reference sequence). Trimming stripped 5 bases from V and 4 bases from J, with 13 bases between. The CDR3: CASRAAGEGNTIYF. CDR3 nucleotide sequence: TGTGCCAGCAGGGCGGCAGGGGAGGGAAACACCATATATTTT.

The V and J genes are TRBV30 and TRBJ2-1; 9 nucleotides align to TRBD2. Germline values: CDR1 GTSNPN, CDR2 SVGIG (reference sequence). The CDR3 consists of 15 residues. V gave up 4 bases and J gave up 7 bases; unmatched junction bases: 11. CDR3 sequence: CAWKLAGTSENEQFF. CDR3 sequence (DNA): TGTGCCTGGAAACTAGCGGGTACCAGCGAGAATGAGCAGTTCTTC.